This record covers a single T cell receptor (beta chain). The sample originates from a study of T cell responses to AZD1222 COVID-19 vaccine. The protocol was immunoSEQ multiplex PCR, while the TCRdb copy is restricted to in-frame clones and leaves out a portion. The data show 80,000 to 95,000 clones, roughly 90% seen once. The source material was peripheral blood, sampled 28 days after the second AZD1222 dose. The receptor was derived from an adult who received the AZD1222 COVID-19 vaccine.

Here the CDR3 reads CASSLAQGAPLYGYTF. The CDR3 region has the DNA TGCGCCAGCAGCTTGGCACAGGGGGCTCCCCTCTATGGCTACACCTTC. The chain employs TRBV5-1 and TRBJ1-2; 9 bases agree with TRBD1. Germline trimming cut 0 bases from V and 4 bases from J; bases unmatched to any gene: 7. The CDR3 has 16 amino acids. Germline V gene sequence: CDR1 SGHRS, CDR2 YFSETQ.